Presented here are 14 T cell receptor beta chains from one specimen sequenced in a study of CD8 T cells in ankylosing spondylitis. TCRdb used MiXCR to reprocess the 5' RACE reads, holding one entry per CDR3 protein. The sample has 200,000 or so distinct CDR3 sequences; about 20% are singletons. Source material: blood, either unsorted or a sorted T cell fraction (not recorded which). These receptor sequences come from a male donor aged 5 to 30 with ankylosing spondylitis or in good health (not recorded which).

This clonotype was observed many times. This rearrangement joins TRBV21-1 to TRBJ1-2; TRBD1, the D gene given by the table, was not confirmed from the DNA. TRBV21-1 is a recognized pseudogene. The CDR3 contains 12 residues. CDR3 bases: TGTGCCAGCAGCCTGGGACAGACGAACAATTGCTTC. The encoded protein is CASSLGQTNNCF.

This clonotype was recorded many times. This sequence joins TRBV11-2 and TRBJ2-7; 9 positions match TRBD1. Trimming removed 4 bases from V and 5 bases from J; junction bases left unmatched: 12. The germline V gene has CDR1 SGHAT and CDR2 FQNNGV. CDR3 size: 16 residues. The CDR3 bases are TGTGCCAGCAGCTCACTACGGGGGACAGGGCATCACGAGCAGTACTTC. As protein: CASSSLRGTGHHEQYF.

This clonotype occurred a few times. The V call is TRBV29-1, the J call TRBJ2-7; no clear D. CDR3 size: 12 residues. Germline V gives CDR1 SQVTM, CDR2 ANQGSEA. V gave up 3 bases and J gave up 2 bases, with 8 bases separating them. CDR3: CSVDSGPYEQYF. DNA of the CDR3: TGCAGCGTTGATTCGGGCCCCTACGAGCAGTACTTC.

This clonotype has a count of ten or more. V gene TRBV7-2 combines with J gene TRBJ1-5; 7 bases fit TRBD1. Germline V CDR1 and CDR2: SGHTA, FQGNSA. The V and J ends lost 4 bases and 7 bases, in that order; junction bases with no gene match: 7. The CDR3 is made up of 14 amino acids. CDR3 residues: CASSYGQAVQPQHF. The CDR3 nucleotides are TGTGCCAGCAGCTACGGACAGGCGGTCCAGCCCCAGCATTTT.

This clonotype was found many times. The rearrangement joins TRBV4-3 to TRBJ2-5; 7 nucleotides agree with TRBD1. Trimming removed 1 base from V and 1 base from J; junction bases left unmatched: 3. The CDR3 is 15 residues long. CDR1 and CDR2 (germline): LGHNA, YSLEER. The CDR3 protein is CASSQGDRFQETQYF. The CDR3, as DNA: TGCGCCAGCAGCCAAGGGGACAGATTCCAAGAGACCCAGTACTTC.

This clonotype was counted at least ten times. The rearrangement uses TRBV20-1 and TRBJ2-3; maybe TRBD2 (5 bases). The CDR3 contains 13 residues. Trimming took off 6 bases at V and 6 bases at J, with 16 bases between the two ends. Germline V lookup: CDR1 DFQATT, CDR2 SNEGSKA (reference sequence). The CDR3 coding sequence is TGCAGTGCGTCCGGGATCTTCATTGATACGCAGTATTTT. Translating it yields CSASGIFIDTQYF.

The rearrangement uses TRBV19 and TRBJ2-4; the D is unclear. Germline V gene data show CDR1 as LNHDA and CDR2 as SQIVND (reference sequence). This CDR3 region has 17 residues. V was cut by 1 base and J by 2 bases, with 15 bases left in between. CDR3 nucleotides: TGTGCCAGTAGTATAGCGGGCGCGAGCAGCTCCAAAAACATTCAGTACTTC. Protein product: CASSIAGASSSKNIQYF.

This clonotype was counted many times. The chain recombines TRBV3-1 with TRBJ1-5; D call uncertain. The germline CDR1 and CDR2 sequences are LGHDT and YNNKEL (reference sequence). The CDR3 is 14 residues long. With 4 bases removed from V and 3 bases from J, the gap between germline ends came to 10 bases. CDR3 sequence: CASSPSRINQPQHF. DNA of the CDR3: TGTGCCAGCAGCCCATCCAGGATCAATCAGCCCCAGCATTTT. Looking up the rest from reference TRBV3-1 and TRBJ1-5 gives the full variable domain: DTAVSQTPKYLVTQMGNDKSIKCEQNLGHDTMYWYKQDSKKFLKIMFSYNNKELIINETVPNRFSPKSPDKAHLNLHINSLELGDSAVYFCASSPSRINQPQHFGDGTRLSIL.

Many counts were recorded for this clonotype. The chain has TRBV5-1 and TRBJ2-7; 7 bases align to TRBD1. The CDR3 is 13 amino acids. Losses at the gene ends were 5 bases for V and 5 bases for J; bases not matched to a gene: 7. CDR1 SGHRS and CDR2 YFSETQ come from the germline V gene. Here the CDR3 reads CASRWTGGHEQYF. CDR3 in DNA: TGCGCCAGCAGATGGACAGGAGGTCACGAGCAGTACTTC.

This clonotype was picked up many times. The rearrangement links TRBV12-3 or TRBV12-4 to TRBJ2-6; no firm D call. The CDR3 runs to 17 residues. V lost 5 bases and J lost 0, with 14 bases in between. The CDR3 reads CASSPILRISGANVLTF. The CDR3 coding sequence is TGTGCCAGCAGTCCGATACTACGAATCTCTGGGGCCAACGTCCTGACTTTC.

This clonotype was observed a handful of times. V gene TRBV5-6 combines with J gene TRBJ1-5; 8 bases are a match to TRBD1. CDR1 SGHDT and CDR2 YYEEEE come from the germline V gene. This CDR3 is 16 amino acids long. Trimming took 0 bases from V and 5 from J; bases not matched to a gene: 7. The CDR3 DNA reads TGTGCCAGCAGCTTGGCTAGGACAGGGAAAGATCAGCCCCAGCATTTT. As protein: CASSLARTGKDQPQHF.

The V call is TRBV5-1, the J call TRBJ2-7; 7 bases line up with TRBD2. The CDR3 has 13 residues. The V gene's germline CDR1 is SGHRS and CDR2 YFSETQ. Trimming took 7 bases from V and 5 from J; bases not matched to a gene: 9. As DNA, the CDR3 is TGCGCCAGCTCCGCGGGAGATGCCCACGAGCAGTACGTC. It specifies CASSAGDAHEQYV.

Many counts were recorded for this clonotype. The chain uses TRBV12-3 or TRBV12-4 and TRBJ2-7; no firm D call. V was clipped by 2 bases and J by 2 bases, with 7 bases between them. This CDR3 has 13 residues. The DNA of the CDR3 is TGTGCCAGCAGTTTAACGGGCCCCTACGAGCAGTACGTC. Translated, it gives CASSLTGPYEQYV.

Many counts were recorded for this clonotype. The gene calls are TRBV6-2 or TRBV6-3 and TRBJ2-7; unclear D gene. This CDR3 is 13 amino acids long. Trimming took off 7 bases at V and 4 bases at J, with 14 bases between the two ends. Germline-derived CDR1 and CDR2 are MNHEY and SVGEGT. The DNA of the CDR3 is TGTGCCAGCAAGGAACCTAAAAGGTACGAGCAGTACGTC. Translated, it gives CASKEPKRYEQYV.